The clone carrying this TCR beta chain was found many times. With 5 bases removed from V and 2 bases from J, the gap between germline ends came to 12 bases. The CDR3 sequence is 14 residues long. Per germline, CDR1 SGHVS and CDR2 FQNEAQ. This sample is part of a study of regulatory T cells in long-lasting Graves disease. According to the study, TCR beta libraries were built with iRepertoire HTBI primers and CDR3-region Arm-PCR. TCRdb re-called the multiplex PCR reads with MiXCR, one entry per CDR3 protein. The table shows a few hundred thousand distinct CDR3 sequences, with about 18% occurring only once. Described time point: newly diagnosed GD, antithyroid drugs for less than 3 months. TCR sequences were obtained from RNA taken from PBMCs. These same data were also listed under a study on T cells in Graves' hyperthyroidism and ophthalmopathy. From that study: A median about 6 months before onset, the model predicted ophthalmopathy.

This TCR was recovered from a woman aged 25 to 39 with Graves disease. This sample comprised peripheral blood mononuclear cells (PBMCs), obtained at new diagnosis, from a patient treated with antithyroid drugs. The chain employs TRBV7-8 and TRBJ2-5; D not resolved. CDR3 residues: CASSPSSGQETQYF. CDR3 nucleotide sequence: TGTGCCAGCAGCCCCTCCTCTGGGCAAGAGACCCAGTACTTC. Full variable domain (rest looked up from reference TRBV7-8 and TRBJ2-5): GAGVSQSPRYKVAKRGQDVALRCDPISGHVSLFWYQQALGQGPEFLTYFQNEAQLDKSGLPSDRFFAERPEGSVSTLKIQRTQQEDSAVYLCASSPSSGQETQYFGPGTRLLVL.